This TCR beta chain is drawn from a study of blood T cells in healthy people across ages. Findings of the study overall: There was no known CMV status for donors, so expanded clonotype changes were possibly confounded.

PCR was performed a second time for roughly 7 to 12 cycles using a sample-barcoded 5' primer and a J-beta primer mix. TCRdb reprocessed the 5' RACE reads via MiXCR and lists one record per CDR3 protein. The sample has some 1.7 million distinct CDR3 sequences, under 30% seen once; the top ten hold 7.7%. This CDR3 spans 12 amino acids. From germline, CDR1 is DFQATT and CDR2 SNEGSKA (reference sequence). Trimming removed 6 bases from V and 2 bases from J; junction bases left unmatched: 3. In this sample, this clonotype turned up many times. Its matching antigen is unknown. This receptor was identified in a woman between 25 and 40 years old in good health. Sequences were obtained from blood. The J gene is TRBJ2-5, the V gene TRBV20-1; 7 bases align to TRBD1. The CDR3 sequence: CSATGAQETQYF. The DNA of the CDR3 is TGCAGTGCAACAGGGGCGCAAGAGACCCAGTACTTC.